The 22 T cell receptor beta chains reported below all come from one sample, sequenced in a study of blood T cell repertoires in COVID-19. The data were produced by immunoSEQ multiplex PCR, yet TCRdb's version contains in-frame clones alone and is incomplete. The data hold 50,000 to 65,000 clones, with under 85% observed a single time. Sequenced sample: peripheral blood. Every receptor here comes from a woman in her forties or fifties with active or convalescent COVID-19.

The chain recombines TRBV6-2 or TRBV6-3 with TRBJ2-5; the match to TRBD2 covers 11 bases. Germline trimming cut 6 bases from V and 1 base from J; bases unmatched to any gene: 1. CDR1 and CDR2 (germline): MNHEY, SVGEGT. There are 14 residues in the CDR3. This CDR3 is CASSLAGGQETQYF. CDR3 DNA: TGTGCCAGCAGCCTAGCGGGAGGCCAAGAGACCCAGTACTTC.

The chain carries TRBV7-9 and TRBJ1-5; D uncertain. CDR1 and CDR2 (germline): SEHNR, FQNEAQ (reference sequence). Deletions cut 5 bases from V and 2 bases from J, with 10 bases between. The length of the CDR3 is 14 residues. The CDR3 region has the DNA TGTGCCAGCAGCCCCATATCGGGCAATCAGCCCCAGCATTTT. This codes for CASSPISGNQPQHF.

The genes are TRBV7-9 and TRBJ2-7; 8 bases match TRBD1. With V trimmed by 5 bases and J by 9 bases, 18 bases remained unmatched. CDR1 SEHNR and CDR2 FQNEAQ come from the germline V gene (reference sequence). This CDR3 is built from 16 residues. The CDR3 nucleotides are TGTGCCAGCAGCCGTCGAACCGGGACAGGATTACGAGTGCAGTACTTC. It encodes CASSRRTGTGLRVQYF.

The chain has TRBV20-1 and TRBJ2-7; D uncertain. Germline CDR1 is DFQATT and CDR2 is SNEGSKA (reference sequence). The V end lost 7 bases, the J end lost 1 base, and 8 bases lay between the germline ends. The length of the CDR3 is 11 residues. The CDR3 DNA reads TGCAGTGTTGAGATATCCTACGAGCAGTACTTC. Translating gives CSVEISYEQYF.

The chain joins TRBV30 to TRBJ1-3; 7 bases are a match to TRBD1. With 2 bases clipped from V and 0 bases from J, the junction kept 13 bases outside the gene matches. Germline lookup yields CDR1 GTSNPN and CDR2 SVGIG (reference sequence). The CDR3 sequence is 18 residues long. This CDR3 is CAWSWGYLGGASGNTIYF. The CDR3, as DNA: TGTGCCTGGAGTTGGGGTTATTTAGGGGGCGCCTCTGGAAACACCATATATTTT.

This clone has a single count. This chain uses TRBV5-1 with TRBJ2-1; 10 positions agree with TRBD2. The V and J ends lost 4 bases and 2 bases, in that order; junction bases with no gene match: 6. Germline CDR1 is SGHRS and CDR2 is YFSETQ. The CDR3 runs 16 residues. CDR3 loop: CASSEISGRTYNEQFF. The DNA for the CDR3 is TGCGCCAGCAGCGAAATTAGCGGGAGGACCTACAATGAGCAGTTCTTC.

This clone was found a few times. This chain links TRBV30 with TRBJ2-3; the match to TRBD2 covers 7 bases. The CDR3 sequence is 14 residues long. Germline V gene sequence: CDR1 GTSNPN, CDR2 SVGIG (reference sequence). J lost 4 bases, V lost 8 bases, and 12 bases had no gene match. The CDR3 region is CAGLKRDTADTQYF. In DNA, the CDR3 is TGTGCCGGTCTAAAGCGGGATACGGCAGATACGCAGTATTTT.

V usage is TRBV18 and J usage is TRBJ2-1; perhaps TRBD2 as D (5 bases). The germline CDR1 and CDR2 sequences are KGHSH and LQKENI. This CDR3 is 13 amino acids long. With 0 bases removed from V and 12 bases from J, the gap between germline ends came to 12 bases. CDR3 in amino acids: CASSPPGGGWQFF. The CDR3 nucleotides are TGTGCCAGCTCACCACCTGGCGGCGGGTGGCAGTTCTTC.

In this sample, this clone turned up once. CDR3 DNA sequence: TGTGCCAGCAGCGTGTCGGGACAGATCCAAGAGACCCAGTACTTC. Translation gives CASSVSGQIQETQYF. The chain has TRBV9 and TRBJ2-5, with TRBD1 identical over 7 bases. V was clipped by 2 bases and J by 1 base; unmatched bases: 5. The CDR3 consists of 15 residues. CDR1 SGDLS and CDR2 YYNGEE come from the germline V gene.

In the case of this clone: Other DNA sequences in the sample encode the same CDR3. The J gene is TRBJ2-1, the V gene TRBV19; a possible D gene is TRBD1 (6 bases). Germline V gene sequence: CDR1 LNHDA, CDR2 SQIVND (reference sequence). The CDR3 extends over 15 amino acids. Deletions cut 0 bases from V and 4 bases from J, with 10 bases between. This chain's CDR3 is CASSIEGATYNEQFF. DNA of the CDR3: TGTGCCAGTAGTATAGAGGGGGCTACGTACAATGAGCAGTTCTTC.

The J gene is TRBJ1-5, the V gene TRBV10-3, with TRBD1 as a possible D gene (5 bases). Trimming shortened V by 3 bases and J by 1 base, and 10 bases separated the two germline ends. Germline CDR1 reads ENHRY; CDR2 reads SYGVKD. This CDR3 has 15 amino acids. CDR3 nucleotides: TGTGCCATCAGTGAAGGCAGGGAAAGCAATCAGCCCCAGCATTTT. Its translation is CAISEGRESNQPQHF.

J is TRBJ2-1 and V is TRBV10-3; maybe TRBD2 (5 bases). CDR1 ENHRY and CDR2 SYGVKD come from the germline V gene. V lost 3 bases and J 8 bases, leaving 23 bases between the germline ends. This CDR3 is built from 17 residues. CDR3 amino acids: CAISDPYRGSRKDEQFF. CDR3 coding DNA: TGTGCCATCAGTGACCCCTATCGGGGTAGCAGGAAAGATGAGCAGTTCTTC.

This chain joins TRBV7-2 and TRBJ2-5; 8 positions agree with TRBD1. V shed 5 bases, J shed 1 base, and the junction held 9 bases outside the gene matches. The germline V gene has CDR1 SGHTA and CDR2 FQGNSA. This CDR3 is built from 16 residues. In nucleotides, the CDR3 is TGTGCCAGCAGCGGACCCGGGACAGGAATCCAAGAGACCCAGTACTTC. It encodes CASSGPGTGIQETQYF.

This clone was counted a few times. The V gene is TRBV5-6, the J gene TRBJ2-6; D gene uncertain. CDR1 is SGHDT and CDR2 is YYEEEE in the germline V gene. The CDR3 extends over 15 amino acids. V was trimmed by 2 bases and J by 3 bases, leaving 9 bases between them. CDR3 in DNA: TGTGCCAGCAGCTTAAGTCCCGGTGGGGCCAACGTCCTGACTTTC. Translation: CASSLSPGGANVLTF. Combining the CDR3 with reference TRBV5-6 and TRBJ2-6 gives the whole variable domain DAGVTQSPTHLIKTRGQQVTLRCSPKSGHDTVSWYQQALGQGPQFIFQYYEEEERQRGNFPDRFSGHQFPNYSSELNVNALLLGDSALYLCASSLSPGGANVLTFGAGSRLTVL.

The chain recombines TRBV4-2 with TRBJ2-1, with a weak D call TRBD2 (5 bases). CDR3 size: 17 residues. In germline, CDR1 is LGHNA, CDR2 YNFKEQ. Trimming removed 0 bases at V and 6 bases at J, with 18 bases between. CDR3 DNA sequence: TGTGCCAGCAGCCAAGATGGGAGCACCTCGCTCCCCAATGAGCAGTTCTTC. It encodes CASSQDGSTSLPNEQFF.

Written as DNA, the CDR3 is TGTGCCAGTAGTATTCGGGTTTTCAACGAGCAGTACTTC. Translating it yields CASSIRVFNEQYF. V is TRBV19 and J is TRBJ2-7; D unclear. V was shortened by 3 bases and J by 5 bases, with 11 bases between the two germline ends. Germline CDR1 is LNHDA and CDR2 is SQIVND (reference sequence). The CDR3 has 13 amino acids.

The chain uses TRBV19 and TRBJ2-1, with TRBD1 as a possible D gene (6 bases). The germline CDR1 and CDR2 sequences are LNHDA and SQIVND (reference sequence). V lost 7 bases and J lost 1, with 14 bases in between. The CDR3 totals 15 residues. Written as DNA, the CDR3 is TGTGCCAGTACCAAACAGGGAGAGTCCTACAATGAGCAGTTCTTC. Translation gives CASTKQGESYNEQFF.

This rearrangement joins TRBV6-5 to TRBJ1-2, with 9 bases lining up with TRBD1. The CDR3 loop spans 15 amino acids. The V segment lost 2 bases and the J segment 3 bases; nucleotides outside the gene matches: 4. Germline lookup yields CDR1 MNHEY and CDR2 SVGAGI. In DNA form, the CDR3 reads TGTGCCAGCAGTTACGGGACAGGGATCGACTATGGCTACACCTTC. It specifies CASSYGTGIDYGYTF.

This clone was recorded many times. The junction and the germline gene differ at one end; a read error may be behind it. The chain couples TRBV20-1 to TRBJ1-1; no clear D. Germline loops: CDR1 DFQATT, CDR2 SNEGSKA (reference sequence). The CDR3 totals 11 residues. In nucleotides, the CDR3 is TGTGTCTGGGCTGGGAGGACTGAAGCTTTCTTT. Protein: CVWAGRTEAFF.

The V and J genes are TRBV11-2 and TRBJ2-7; 9 bases agree with TRBD2. The CDR3 spans 14 residues. Germline V gene lookup returns CDR1 SGHAT and CDR2 FQNNGV. V lost 3 bases, J lost 3 bases, and 3 bases stayed unmatched. In DNA form, the CDR3 reads TGTGCCAGCAGCTTGCTGACTAGCGGCTACGAGCAGTACTTC. Translating it yields CASSLLTSGYEQYF.

The rearrangement joins TRBV5-6 to TRBJ2-1; D gene ambiguous. The V gene's germline CDR1 is SGHDT and CDR2 YYEEEE. The CDR3 sequence is 15 residues long. V shed 5 bases and J shed 0 bases, with 12 bases lying between them. CDR3 region: CASRPRGSSYNEQFF. Here the CDR3 DNA reads TGTGCCAGCAGACCGCGAGGTAGCTCCTACAATGAGCAGTTCTTC.

The gene calls are TRBV24-1 and TRBJ2-3; 9 bases map to TRBD2. Germline loops: CDR1 KGHDR, CDR2 SFDVKD. The CDR3 is 19 residues long. The ends lost 1 base at V and 2 bases at J; junction bases unmatched: 12. The CDR3 bases are TGTGCCACCAGTGATTTTAGGGGAATAGCGGGAGTTGACACAGATACGCAGTATTTT. It yields the protein CATSDFRGIAGVDTDTQYF.